This T cell receptor (beta chain) was retrieved from a study of shared clonotypes between healthy human individuals. General study results and limits: The sharing of 5% to 6.5% of naive CD4 clonotypes was seen across a handful of donors.

The CDR3 is made up of 12 amino acids. Trimming cost V 2 bases and J 8 bases, with 9 bases left between them. The germline V gene has CDR1 MNHNY and CDR2 SVGAGI (reference sequence). At deep level, the assay was performed. Libraries were prepared by immunoSEQ multiplex PCR; TCRdb keeps only in-frame clonotypes and omits some of them. The sample records some 500,000 clones, 90% to 97% being singletons. A remark on this clone: Its specificity is unknown.

V usage is TRBV6-6 and J usage is TRBJ1-1; no clear D gene. The receptor was derived from a woman in her twenties or thirties in good health. The material sequenced was naive CD4+ T cells sorted from blood. The subset denotes: CD45RA+ positively selected. CDR3 bases: TGTGCCAGCAGTTACCCCGGATCAGAAGCTTTCTTT. Residues: CASSYPGSEAFF.